What follows describes a single T cell receptor beta chain. Its antigen is unidentified. The sample comes from a study of OX40 agonist ivuxolimab in advanced cancers. As for the study in general: Patients got intravenous ivuxolimab at 0.01 to 10 mg/kg every 2 weeks. Findings and caveats of the study: In CD8+ T cells, expanded clones were on average more numerous than in CD4+. Individuals who were partial responders at 0.1-3.0 mg/kg had clonal expansion that ranked among the lowest.

The CDR3 runs 13 residues. The protocol was immunoSEQ multiplex PCR, while the TCRdb copy is restricted to in-frame clones and leaves out a portion. The sample has 37,000 or so clones; almost 85% are singletons. This TCR derives from an adult with an advanced solid tumor such as melanoma, head and neck, liver or kidney cancer. The chain employs TRBV21-1 and TRBJ2-7; TRBD2, the table's D call, was not compared with the DNA. TRBV21-1 is a known pseudogene. The sample consisted of CD4+ or CD8+ T cells sorted from blood, taken in a trial of the OX40 agonist ivuxolimab. The CDR3 nucleotides read TGTGCCAGCAGCAAAGTAGGCGACTCCGGGCAGTACTTC. This encodes CASSKVGDSGQYF.